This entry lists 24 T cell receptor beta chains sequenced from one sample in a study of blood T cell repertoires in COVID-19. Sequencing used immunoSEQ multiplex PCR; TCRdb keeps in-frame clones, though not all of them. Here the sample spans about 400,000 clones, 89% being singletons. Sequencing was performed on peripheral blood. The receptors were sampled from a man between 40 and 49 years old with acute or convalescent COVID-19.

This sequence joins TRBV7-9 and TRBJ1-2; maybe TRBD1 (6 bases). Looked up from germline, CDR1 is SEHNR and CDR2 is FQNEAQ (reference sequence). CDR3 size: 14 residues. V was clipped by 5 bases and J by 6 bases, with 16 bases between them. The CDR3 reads CASSRSGGAHGYTF. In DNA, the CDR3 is TGTGCCAGCAGCCGGAGTGGGGGCGCGCATGGCTACACCTTC.

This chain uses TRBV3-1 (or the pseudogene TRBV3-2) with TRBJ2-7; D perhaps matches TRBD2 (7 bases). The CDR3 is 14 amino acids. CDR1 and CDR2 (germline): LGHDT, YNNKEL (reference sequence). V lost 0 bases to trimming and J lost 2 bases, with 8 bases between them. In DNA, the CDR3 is TGTGCCAGCAGCCAAGAAGGGGGGGCCTACGAGCAGTACTTC. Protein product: CASSQEGGAYEQYF.

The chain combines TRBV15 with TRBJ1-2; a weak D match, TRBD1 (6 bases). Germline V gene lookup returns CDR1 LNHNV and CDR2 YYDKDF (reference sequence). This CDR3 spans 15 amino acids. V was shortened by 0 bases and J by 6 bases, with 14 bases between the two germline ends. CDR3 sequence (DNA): TGTGCCACCAGCAGAGATCGCCAAGGGGGAGATGGCTACACCTTC. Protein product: CATSRDRQGGDGYTF.

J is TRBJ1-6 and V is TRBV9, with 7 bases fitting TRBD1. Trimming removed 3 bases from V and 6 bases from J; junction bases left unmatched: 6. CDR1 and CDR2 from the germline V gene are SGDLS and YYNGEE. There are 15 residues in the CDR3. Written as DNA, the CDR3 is TGTGCCAGCAGCGCCTGGGACAGTCCTAATTCACCCCTCCACTTT. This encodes CASSAWDSPNSPLHF.

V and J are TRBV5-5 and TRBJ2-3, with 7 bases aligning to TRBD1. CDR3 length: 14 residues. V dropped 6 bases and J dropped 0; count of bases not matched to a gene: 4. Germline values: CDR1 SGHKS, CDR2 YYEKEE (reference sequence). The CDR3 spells CASIYRGSTDTQYF. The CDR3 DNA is TGTGCCAGCATATACAGGGGTAGCACAGATACGCAGTATTTT.

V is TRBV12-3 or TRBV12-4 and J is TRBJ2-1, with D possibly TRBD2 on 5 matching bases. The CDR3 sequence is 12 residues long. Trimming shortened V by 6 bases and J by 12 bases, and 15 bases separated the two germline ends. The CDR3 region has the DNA TGTGCCAGCAGCACTGGACTTTTAGGGCAGTTCTTC. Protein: CASSTGLLGQFF.

The chain's CDR3 is CASSDRVGGYGYTF. In nucleotides, the CDR3 is TGTGCCAGCAGTGATAGGGTTGGGGGGTATGGCTACACCTTC. The rearrangement joins TRBV2 to TRBJ1-2, with D possibly matching TRBD1 (5 bases). This CDR3 region has 14 residues. CDR1 and CDR2 from the germline V gene are SNHLY and FYNNEI. Trimming removed 3 bases at V and 5 bases at J, with 13 bases between.

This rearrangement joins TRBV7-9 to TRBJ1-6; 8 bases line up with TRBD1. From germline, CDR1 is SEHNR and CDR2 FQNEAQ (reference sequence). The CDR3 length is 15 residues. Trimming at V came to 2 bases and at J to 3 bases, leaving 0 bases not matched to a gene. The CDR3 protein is CASSLTGGYNSPLHF. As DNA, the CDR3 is TGTGCCAGCAGCTTAACAGGGGGCTATAATTCACCCCTCCACTTT.

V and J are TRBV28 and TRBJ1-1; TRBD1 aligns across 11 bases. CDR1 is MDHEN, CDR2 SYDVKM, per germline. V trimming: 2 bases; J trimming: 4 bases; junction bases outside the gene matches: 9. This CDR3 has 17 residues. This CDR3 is CASSLPLGQGVGTEAFF. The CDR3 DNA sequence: TGTGCCAGCAGTTTACCGTTGGGACAGGGGGTAGGCACTGAAGCTTTCTTT.

This chain's CDR3 is CASSDDSYNEQFF. The CDR3 nucleotides are TGTGCCAGCAGTGACGACAGCTACAATGAGCAGTTCTTC. The chain joins TRBV6-4 to TRBJ2-1; tentatively, D is TRBD1 (5 bases). The V gene's germline CDR1 is MRHNA and CDR2 SNTAGT. The V end was cut by 2 bases, the J end by 3 bases, with 5 bases between. This CDR3 has 13 residues.

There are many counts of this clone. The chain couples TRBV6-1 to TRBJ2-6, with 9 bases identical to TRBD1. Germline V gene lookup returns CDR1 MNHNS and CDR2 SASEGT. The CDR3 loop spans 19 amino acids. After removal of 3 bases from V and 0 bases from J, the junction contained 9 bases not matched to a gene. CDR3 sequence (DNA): TGTGCCAGCAGTGATTGGCGCGGGACAGGGAGCTCTGGGGCCAACGTCCTGACTTTC. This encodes CASSDWRGTGSSGANVLTF.

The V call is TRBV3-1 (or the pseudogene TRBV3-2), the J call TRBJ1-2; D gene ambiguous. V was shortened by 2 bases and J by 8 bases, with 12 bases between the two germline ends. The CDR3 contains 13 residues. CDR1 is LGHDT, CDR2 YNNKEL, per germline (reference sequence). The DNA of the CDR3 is TGTGCCAGCAGCCAAACTCGGGGAAGAGGCTACACCTTC. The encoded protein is CASSQTRGRGYTF.

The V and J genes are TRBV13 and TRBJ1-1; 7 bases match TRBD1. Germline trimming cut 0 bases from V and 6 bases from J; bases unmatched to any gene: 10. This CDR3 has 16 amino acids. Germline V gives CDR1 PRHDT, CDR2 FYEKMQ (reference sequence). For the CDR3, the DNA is TGTGCCAGCAGCTTAGGGTTTCAGGGGGAGGTGGCTGAAGCTTTCTTT. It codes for CASSLGFQGEVAEAFF.

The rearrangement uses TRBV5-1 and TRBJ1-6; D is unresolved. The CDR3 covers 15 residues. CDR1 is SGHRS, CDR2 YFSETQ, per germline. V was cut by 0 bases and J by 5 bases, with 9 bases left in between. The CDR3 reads CASSLEVAHNSPLHF. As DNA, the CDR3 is TGCGCCAGCAGCTTGGAAGTGGCACATAATTCACCCCTCCACTTT.

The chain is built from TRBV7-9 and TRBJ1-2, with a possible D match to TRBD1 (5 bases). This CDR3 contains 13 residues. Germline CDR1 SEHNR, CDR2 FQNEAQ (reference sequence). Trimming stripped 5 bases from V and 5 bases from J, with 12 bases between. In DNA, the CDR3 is TGTGCCAGCAGCGAACAGGCCCTTTATGGCTACACCTTC. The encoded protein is CASSEQALYGYTF. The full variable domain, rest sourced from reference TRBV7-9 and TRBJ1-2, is DTGVSQNPRHKITKRGQNVTFRCDPISEHNRLYWYRQTLGQGPEFLTYFQNEAQLEKSRLLSDRFSAERPKGSFSTLEIQRTEQGDSAMYLCASSEQALYGYTFGSGTRLTVV.

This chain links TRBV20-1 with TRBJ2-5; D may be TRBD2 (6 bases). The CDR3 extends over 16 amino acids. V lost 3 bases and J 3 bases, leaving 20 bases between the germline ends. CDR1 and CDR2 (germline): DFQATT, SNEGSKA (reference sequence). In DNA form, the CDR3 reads TGCAGTGCTAGTAGACGGGAGTTGAGGAGAGAAGAGACCCAGTACTTC. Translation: CSASRRELRREETQYF.

CDR3 residues: CASNEAGYNTEAFF. CDR3 bases: TGTGCCAGCAATGAGGCGGGGTATAACACTGAAGCTTTCTTT. This chain links TRBV28 with TRBJ1-1; no clear D gene. Trimming took 7 bases from V and 2 from J, leaving 14 bases between them. CDR1 is MDHEN, CDR2 SYDVKM, per germline. The CDR3 loop spans 14 amino acids.

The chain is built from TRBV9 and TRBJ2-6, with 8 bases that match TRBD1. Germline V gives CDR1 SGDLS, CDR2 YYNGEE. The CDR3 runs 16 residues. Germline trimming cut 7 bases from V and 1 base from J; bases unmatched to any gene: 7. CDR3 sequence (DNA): TGTGCCAGCTCAGGACAGGGAAAATCTGGGGCCAACGTCCTGACTTTC. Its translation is CASSGQGKSGANVLTF.

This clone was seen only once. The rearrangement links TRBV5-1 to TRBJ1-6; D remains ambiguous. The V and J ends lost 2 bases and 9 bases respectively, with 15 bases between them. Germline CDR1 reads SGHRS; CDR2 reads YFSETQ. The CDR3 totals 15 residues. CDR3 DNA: TGCGCCAGCAGCTTACGTACGACCCGGGGTTCACCCCTCCACTTT. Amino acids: CASSLRTTRGSPLHF.

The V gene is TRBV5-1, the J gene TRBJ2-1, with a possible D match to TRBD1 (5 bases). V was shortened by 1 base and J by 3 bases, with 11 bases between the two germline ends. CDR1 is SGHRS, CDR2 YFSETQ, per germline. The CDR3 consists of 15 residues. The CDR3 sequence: CASSLYVDSYNEQFF. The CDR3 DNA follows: TGCGCCAGCAGCTTGTATGTTGACAGCTACAATGAGCAGTTCTTC.

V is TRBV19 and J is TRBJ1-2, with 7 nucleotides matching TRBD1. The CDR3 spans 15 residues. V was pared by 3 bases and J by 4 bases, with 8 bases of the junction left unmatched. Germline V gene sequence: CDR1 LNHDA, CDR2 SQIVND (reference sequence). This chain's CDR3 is CASSMWGKGAYGYTF. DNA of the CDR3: TGTGCCAGTAGTATGTGGGGAAAGGGGGCCTATGGCTACACCTTC.

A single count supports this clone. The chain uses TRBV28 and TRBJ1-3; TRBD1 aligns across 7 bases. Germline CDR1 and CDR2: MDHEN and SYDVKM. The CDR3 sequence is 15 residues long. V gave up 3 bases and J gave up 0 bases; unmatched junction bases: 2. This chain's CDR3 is CASSLPGGSGNTIYF. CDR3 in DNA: TGTGCCAGCAGTTTGCCAGGGGGCTCTGGAAACACCATATATTTT.

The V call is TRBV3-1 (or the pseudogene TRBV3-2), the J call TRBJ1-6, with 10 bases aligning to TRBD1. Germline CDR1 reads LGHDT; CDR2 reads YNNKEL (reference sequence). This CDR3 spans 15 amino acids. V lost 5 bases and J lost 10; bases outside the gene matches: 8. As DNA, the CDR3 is TGTGCCAGCAGCGGTCCCGGACAGGGGGACTCACCCCTCCACTTT. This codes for CASSGPGQGDSPLHF.

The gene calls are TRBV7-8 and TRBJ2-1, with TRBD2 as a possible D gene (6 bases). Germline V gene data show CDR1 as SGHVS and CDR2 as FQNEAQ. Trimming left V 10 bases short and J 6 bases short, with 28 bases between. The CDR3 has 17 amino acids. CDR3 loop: CATSRRRSGGWGNEQFF. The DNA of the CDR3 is TGTGCCACCTCCCGGAGACGTAGCGGTGGTTGGGGCAATGAGCAGTTCTTC.